This TCR beta chain was identified during a study of beta chain features in type 1 diabetes. General observations from the study: Naive, central memory and Treg TCRB repertoires appeared more alike in patients than in healthy donors.

CDR1 is LNHNV and CDR2 is YYDKDF in the germline V gene (reference sequence). The length of the CDR3 is 15 residues. V was trimmed by 3 bases and J by 0 bases, leaving 10 bases between them. Investigators reverse transcribed all isolated RNA, so they sequenced expressed TCRB transcripts. Some clones are missing from TCRdb's copy, which holds only in-frame ones; the method was immunoSEQ multiplex PCR. Here the sample spans 200,000 to 250,000 clones, approximately 10% being singletons. About this clone: Its matching antigen is unknown.

The material sequenced was central memory CD4+ T cells from blood. The sequence was obtained from a man between 18 and 29 years old in good health. This chain connects TRBV15 to TRBJ2-3, with D perhaps given as TRBD1 or TRBD2 (5 bases each). CDR3 nucleotide sequence: TGTGCCACCAGCAGTGGGACCGCTAGCACAGATACGCAGTATTTT. Residues: CATSSGTASTDTQYF.